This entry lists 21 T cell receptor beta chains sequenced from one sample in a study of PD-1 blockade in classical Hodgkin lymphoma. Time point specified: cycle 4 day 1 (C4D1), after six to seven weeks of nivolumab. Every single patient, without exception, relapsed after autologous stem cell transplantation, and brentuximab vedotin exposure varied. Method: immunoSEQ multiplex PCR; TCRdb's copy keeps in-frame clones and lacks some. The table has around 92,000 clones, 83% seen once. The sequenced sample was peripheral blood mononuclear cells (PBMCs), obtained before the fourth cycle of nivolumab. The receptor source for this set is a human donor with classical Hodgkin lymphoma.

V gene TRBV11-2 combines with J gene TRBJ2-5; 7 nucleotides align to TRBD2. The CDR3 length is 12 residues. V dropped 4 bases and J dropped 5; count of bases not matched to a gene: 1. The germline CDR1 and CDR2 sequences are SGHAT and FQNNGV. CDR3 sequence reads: CASSSGRETQYF. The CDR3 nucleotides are TGTGCCAGCAGCTCCGGGAGGGAGACCCAGTACTTC.

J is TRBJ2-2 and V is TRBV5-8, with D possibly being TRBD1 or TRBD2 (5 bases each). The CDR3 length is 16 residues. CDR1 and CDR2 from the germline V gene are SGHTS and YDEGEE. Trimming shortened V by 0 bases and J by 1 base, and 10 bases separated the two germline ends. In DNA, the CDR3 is TGTGCCAGCAGCTTGGTCGGGACCGTGAACACCGGGGAGCTGTTTTTT. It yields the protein CASSLVGTVNTGELFF.

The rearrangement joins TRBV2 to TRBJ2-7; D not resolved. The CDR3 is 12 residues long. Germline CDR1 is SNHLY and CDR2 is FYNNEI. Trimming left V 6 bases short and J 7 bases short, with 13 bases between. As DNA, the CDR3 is TGTGCCAGCAGGAACCTTATGGGGGAGCAGTACTTC. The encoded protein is CASRNLMGEQYF. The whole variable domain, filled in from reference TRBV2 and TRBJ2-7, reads EPEVTQTPSHQVTQMGQEVILRCVPISNHLYFYWYRQILGQKVEFLVSFYNNEISEKSEIFDDQFSVERPDGSNFTLKIRSTKLEDSAMYFCASRNLMGEQYFGPGTRLTVT.

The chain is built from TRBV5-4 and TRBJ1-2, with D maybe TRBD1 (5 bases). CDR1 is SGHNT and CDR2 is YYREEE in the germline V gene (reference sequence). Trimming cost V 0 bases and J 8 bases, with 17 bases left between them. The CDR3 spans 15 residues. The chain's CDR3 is CASSLAGGAGWGYTF. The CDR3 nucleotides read TGTGCCAGCAGCTTGGCCGGTGGGGCGGGTTGGGGCTACACCTTC.

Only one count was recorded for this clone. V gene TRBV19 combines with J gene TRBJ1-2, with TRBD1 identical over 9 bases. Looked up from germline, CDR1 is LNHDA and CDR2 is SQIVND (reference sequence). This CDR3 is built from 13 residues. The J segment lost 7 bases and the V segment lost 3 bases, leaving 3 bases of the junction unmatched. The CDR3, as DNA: TGTGCCAGTAGTATTGGACAGGGGAGTGGCTACACCTTC. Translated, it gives CASSIGQGSGYTF.

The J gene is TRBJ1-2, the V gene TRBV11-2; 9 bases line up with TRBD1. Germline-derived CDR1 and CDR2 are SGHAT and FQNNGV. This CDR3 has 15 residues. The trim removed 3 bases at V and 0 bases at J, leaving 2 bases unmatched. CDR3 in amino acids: CASSFDRGTNYGYTF. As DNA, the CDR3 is TGTGCCAGCAGCTTCGACAGGGGGACTAACTATGGCTACACCTTC.

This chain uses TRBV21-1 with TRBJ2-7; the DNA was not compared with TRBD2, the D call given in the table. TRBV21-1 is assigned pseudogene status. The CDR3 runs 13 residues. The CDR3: CASSCSGNHEQYF. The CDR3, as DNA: TGTGCCAGCAGCTGTAGCGGGAACCACGAGCAGTACTTC.

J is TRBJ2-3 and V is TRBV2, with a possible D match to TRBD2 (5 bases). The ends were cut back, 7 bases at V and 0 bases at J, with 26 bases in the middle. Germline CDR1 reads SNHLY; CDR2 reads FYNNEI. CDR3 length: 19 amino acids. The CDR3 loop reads CASTISAIPRALSTDTQYF. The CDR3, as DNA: TGTGCCAGCACTATTTCGGCGATCCCGAGGGCCCTCAGCACAGATACGCAGTATTTT.

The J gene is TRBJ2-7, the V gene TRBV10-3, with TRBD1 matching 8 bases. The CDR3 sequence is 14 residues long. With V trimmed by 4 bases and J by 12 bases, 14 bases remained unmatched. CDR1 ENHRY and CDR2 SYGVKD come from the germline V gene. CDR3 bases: TGTGCCATCAGTGGCACCGGGACAGGCACCAACCTGTACTTC. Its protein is CAISGTGTGTNLYF.

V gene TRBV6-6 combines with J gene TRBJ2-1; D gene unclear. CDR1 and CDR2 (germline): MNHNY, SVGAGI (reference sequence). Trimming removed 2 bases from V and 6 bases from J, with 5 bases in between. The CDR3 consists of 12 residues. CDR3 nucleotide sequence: TGTGCCAGCAGTTACGTTCCCAATGAGCAGTTCTTC. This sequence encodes CASSYVPNEQFF.

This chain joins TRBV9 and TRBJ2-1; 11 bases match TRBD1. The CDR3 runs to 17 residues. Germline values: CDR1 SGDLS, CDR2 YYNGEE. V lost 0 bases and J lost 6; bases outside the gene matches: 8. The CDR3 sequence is CASSVAPPGTGGNEQFF. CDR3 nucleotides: TGTGCCAGCAGCGTAGCCCCTCCAGGGACAGGGGGCAATGAGCAGTTCTTC.

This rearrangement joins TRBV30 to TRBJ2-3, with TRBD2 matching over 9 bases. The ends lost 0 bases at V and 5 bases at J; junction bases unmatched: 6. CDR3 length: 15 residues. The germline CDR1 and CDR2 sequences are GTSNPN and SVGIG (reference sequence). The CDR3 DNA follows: TGTGCCTGGAGTGTAGTAGCGGGAGTGGGAGATACGCAGTATTTT. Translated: CAWSVVAGVGDTQYF.

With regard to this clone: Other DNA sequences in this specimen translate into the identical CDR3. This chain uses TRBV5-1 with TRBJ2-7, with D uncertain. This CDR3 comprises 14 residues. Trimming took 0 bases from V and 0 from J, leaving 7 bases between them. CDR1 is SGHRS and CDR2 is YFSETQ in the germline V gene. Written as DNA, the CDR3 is TGCGCCAGCAGCTTGGACCCTACCTCCTACGAGCAGTACTTC. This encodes CASSLDPTSYEQYF.

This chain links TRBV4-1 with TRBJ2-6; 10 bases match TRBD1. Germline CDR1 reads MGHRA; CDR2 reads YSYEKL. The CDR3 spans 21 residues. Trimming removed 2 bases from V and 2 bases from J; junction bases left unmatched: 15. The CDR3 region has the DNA TGCGCCAGCAGCCAATCTTTTCTGTCCGGGACAGGGGATACTGGGGCCAACGTCCTGACTTTC. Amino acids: CASSQSFLSGTGDTGANVLTF.

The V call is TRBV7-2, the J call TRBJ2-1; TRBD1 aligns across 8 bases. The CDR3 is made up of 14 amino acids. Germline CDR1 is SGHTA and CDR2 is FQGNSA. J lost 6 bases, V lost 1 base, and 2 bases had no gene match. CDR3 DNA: TGTGCCAGCAGCTTAGTCGGACAGGGCAATGAGCAGTTCTTC. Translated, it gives CASSLVGQGNEQFF.

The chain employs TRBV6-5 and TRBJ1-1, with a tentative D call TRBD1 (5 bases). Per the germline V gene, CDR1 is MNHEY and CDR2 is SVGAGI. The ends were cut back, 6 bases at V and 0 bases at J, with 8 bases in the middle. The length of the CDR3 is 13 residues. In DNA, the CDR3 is TGTGCCAGCAGAGACAGCATGAACACTGAAGCTTTCTTT. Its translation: CASRDSMNTEAFF.

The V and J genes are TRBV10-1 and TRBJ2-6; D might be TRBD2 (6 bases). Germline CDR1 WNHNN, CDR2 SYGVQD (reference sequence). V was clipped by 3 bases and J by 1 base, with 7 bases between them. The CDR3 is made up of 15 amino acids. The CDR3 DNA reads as TGCGCCAGCAGTGACGGGGGTTCTGGGGCCAACGTCCTGACTTTC. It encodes CASSDGGSGANVLTF.

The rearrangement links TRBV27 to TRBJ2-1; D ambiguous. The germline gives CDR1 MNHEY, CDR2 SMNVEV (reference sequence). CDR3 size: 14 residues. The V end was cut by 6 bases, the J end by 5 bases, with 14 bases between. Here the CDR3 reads CASRIGGVNNEQFF. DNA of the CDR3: TGTGCCAGCAGAATAGGCGGAGTTAACAATGAGCAGTTCTTC.

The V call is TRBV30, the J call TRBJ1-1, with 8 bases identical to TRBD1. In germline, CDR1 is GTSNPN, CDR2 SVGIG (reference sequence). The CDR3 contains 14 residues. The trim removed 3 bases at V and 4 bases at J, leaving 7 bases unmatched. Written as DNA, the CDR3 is TGTGCCTGGAGGAACAGGGGGGGTTCCACTGAAGCTTTCTTT. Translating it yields CAWRNRGGSTEAFF.

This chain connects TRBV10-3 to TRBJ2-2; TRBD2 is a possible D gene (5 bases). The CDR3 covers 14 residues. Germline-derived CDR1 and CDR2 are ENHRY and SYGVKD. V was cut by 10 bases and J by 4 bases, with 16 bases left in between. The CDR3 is CATGLSGSTGELFF. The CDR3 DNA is TGTGCCACGGGATTAAGTGGGAGCACCGGGGAGCTGTTTTTT.

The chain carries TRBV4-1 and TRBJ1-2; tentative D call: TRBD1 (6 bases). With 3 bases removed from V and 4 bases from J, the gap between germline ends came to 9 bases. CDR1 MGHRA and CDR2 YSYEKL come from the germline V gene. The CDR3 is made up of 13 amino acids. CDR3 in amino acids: CASSQDRRYGYTF. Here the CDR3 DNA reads TGCGCCAGCAGCCAGGACAGACGCTATGGCTACACCTTC.